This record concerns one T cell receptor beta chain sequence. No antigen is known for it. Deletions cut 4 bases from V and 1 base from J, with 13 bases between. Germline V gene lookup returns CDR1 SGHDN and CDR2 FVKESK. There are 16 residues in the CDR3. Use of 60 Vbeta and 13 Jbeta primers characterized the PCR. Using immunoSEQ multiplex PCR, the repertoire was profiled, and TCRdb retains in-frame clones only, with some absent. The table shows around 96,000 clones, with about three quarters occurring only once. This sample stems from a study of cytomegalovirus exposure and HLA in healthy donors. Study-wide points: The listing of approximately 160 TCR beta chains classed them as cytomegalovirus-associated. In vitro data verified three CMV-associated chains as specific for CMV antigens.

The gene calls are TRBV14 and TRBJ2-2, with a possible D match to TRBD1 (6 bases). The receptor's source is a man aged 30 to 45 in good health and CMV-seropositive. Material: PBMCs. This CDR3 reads CASSRLGQKNTGELFF. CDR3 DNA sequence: TGTGCCAGCAGCCGCTTAGGACAGAAGAACACCGGGGAGCTGTTTTTT.